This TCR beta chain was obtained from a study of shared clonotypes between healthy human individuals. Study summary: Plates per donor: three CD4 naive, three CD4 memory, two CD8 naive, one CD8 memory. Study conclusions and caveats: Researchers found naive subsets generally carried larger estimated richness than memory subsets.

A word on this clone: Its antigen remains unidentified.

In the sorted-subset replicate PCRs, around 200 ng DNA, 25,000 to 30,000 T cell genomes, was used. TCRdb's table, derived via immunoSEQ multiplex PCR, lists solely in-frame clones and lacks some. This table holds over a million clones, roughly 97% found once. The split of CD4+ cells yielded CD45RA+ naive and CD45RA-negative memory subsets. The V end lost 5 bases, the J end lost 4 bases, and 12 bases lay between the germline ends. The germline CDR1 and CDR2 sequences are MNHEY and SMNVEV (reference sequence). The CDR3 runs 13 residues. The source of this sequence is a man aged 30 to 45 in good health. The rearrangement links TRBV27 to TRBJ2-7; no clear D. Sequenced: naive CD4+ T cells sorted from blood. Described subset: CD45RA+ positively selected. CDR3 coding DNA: TGTGCCAGCAGTCCCGCCGGAGAGTACGAGCAGTACTTC. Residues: CASSPAGEYEQYF.